The entry below gives a single T cell receptor (beta chain) sequence along with its context. The antigen is undetermined. TCRdb's copy holds only in-frame clones and misses some; the assay was immunoSEQ multiplex PCR. Of some 130,000 clones detected, 70% to 90% appear once; the ten largest clones hold 1.9%. This entry is derived from a study of T cell responses to AZD1222 COVID-19 vaccine. V trimming: 6 bases; J trimming: 3 bases; junction bases outside the gene matches: 3. The CDR3 runs 13 residues. Notes on the study in general: With two AZD1222 doses given, Spike-specific TCR breadth and depth both rose. Sampled repertoires all dated from after the peak T cell response.

Sequenced here: peripheral blood, sampled on day 0 of AZD1222 vaccination. The chain carries TRBV12-3 or TRBV12-4 and TRBJ2-7; 9 nucleotides line up with TRBD1. The clonotype was recovered from an adult in good health. CDR3 residues: CASRRTGDYEQYF. The CDR3 DNA reads TGTGCCAGCAGACGGACAGGGGACTACGAGCAGTACTTC.